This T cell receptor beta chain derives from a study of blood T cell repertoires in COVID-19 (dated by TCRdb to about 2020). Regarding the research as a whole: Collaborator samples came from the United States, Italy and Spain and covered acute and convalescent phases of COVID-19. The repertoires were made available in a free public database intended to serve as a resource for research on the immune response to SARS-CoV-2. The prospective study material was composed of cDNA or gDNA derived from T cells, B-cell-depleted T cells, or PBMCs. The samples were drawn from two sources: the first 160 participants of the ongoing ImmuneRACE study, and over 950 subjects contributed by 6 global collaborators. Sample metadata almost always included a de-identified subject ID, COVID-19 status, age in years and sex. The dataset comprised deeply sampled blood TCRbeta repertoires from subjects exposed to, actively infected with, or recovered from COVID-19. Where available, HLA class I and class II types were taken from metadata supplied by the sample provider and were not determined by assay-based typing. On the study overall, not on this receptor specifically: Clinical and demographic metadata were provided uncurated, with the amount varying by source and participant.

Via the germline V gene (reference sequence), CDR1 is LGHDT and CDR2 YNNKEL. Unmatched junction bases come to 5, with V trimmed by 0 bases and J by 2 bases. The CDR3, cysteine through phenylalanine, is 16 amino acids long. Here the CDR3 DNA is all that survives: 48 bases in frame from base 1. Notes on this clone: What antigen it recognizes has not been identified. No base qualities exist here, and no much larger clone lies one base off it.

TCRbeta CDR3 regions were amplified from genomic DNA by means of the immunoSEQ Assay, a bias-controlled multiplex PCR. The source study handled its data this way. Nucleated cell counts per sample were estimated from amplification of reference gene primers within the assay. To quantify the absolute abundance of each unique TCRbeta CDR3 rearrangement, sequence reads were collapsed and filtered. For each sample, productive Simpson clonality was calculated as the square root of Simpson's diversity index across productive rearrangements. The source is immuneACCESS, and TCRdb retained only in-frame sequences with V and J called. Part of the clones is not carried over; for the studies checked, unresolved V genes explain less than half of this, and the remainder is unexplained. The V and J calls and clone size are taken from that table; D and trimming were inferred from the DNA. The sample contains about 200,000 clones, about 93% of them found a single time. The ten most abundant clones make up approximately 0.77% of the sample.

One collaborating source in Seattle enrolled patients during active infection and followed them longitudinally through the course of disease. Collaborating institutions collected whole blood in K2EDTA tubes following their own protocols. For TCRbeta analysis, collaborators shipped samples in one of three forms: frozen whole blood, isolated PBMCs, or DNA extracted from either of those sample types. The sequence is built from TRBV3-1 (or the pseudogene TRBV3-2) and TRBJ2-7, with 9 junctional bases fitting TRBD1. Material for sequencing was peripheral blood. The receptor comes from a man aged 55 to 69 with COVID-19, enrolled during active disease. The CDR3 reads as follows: CASSQEWGQGAYEQYF. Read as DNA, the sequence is TGTGCCAGCAGCCAAGAATGGGGACAGGGAGCCTACGAGCAGTACTTC.